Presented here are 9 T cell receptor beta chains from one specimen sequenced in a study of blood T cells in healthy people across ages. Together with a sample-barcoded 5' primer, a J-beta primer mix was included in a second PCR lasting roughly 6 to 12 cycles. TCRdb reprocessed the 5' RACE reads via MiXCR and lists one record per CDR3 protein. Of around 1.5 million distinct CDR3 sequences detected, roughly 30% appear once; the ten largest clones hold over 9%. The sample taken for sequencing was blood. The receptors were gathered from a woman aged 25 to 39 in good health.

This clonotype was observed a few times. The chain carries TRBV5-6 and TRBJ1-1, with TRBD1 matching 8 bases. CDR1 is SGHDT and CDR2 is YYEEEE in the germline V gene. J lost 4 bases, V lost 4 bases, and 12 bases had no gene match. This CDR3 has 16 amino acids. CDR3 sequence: CASSPGTGNVGTEAFF. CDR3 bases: TGTGCCAGCAGCCCCGGGACAGGAAACGTGGGCACTGAAGCTTTCTTT.

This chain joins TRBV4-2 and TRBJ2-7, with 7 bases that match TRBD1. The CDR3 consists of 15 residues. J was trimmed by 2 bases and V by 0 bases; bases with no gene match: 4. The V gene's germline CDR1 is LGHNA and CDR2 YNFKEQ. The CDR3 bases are TGTGCCAGCAGCCAAGAGGCTACAGGGGCCTACGAGCAGTACTTC. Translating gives CASSQEATGAYEQYF.

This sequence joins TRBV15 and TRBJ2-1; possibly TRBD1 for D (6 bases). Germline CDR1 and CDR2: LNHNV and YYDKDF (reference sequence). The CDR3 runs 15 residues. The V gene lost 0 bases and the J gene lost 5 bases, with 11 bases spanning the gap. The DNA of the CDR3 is TGTGCCACCAGCAGAGATTGGTCAGGGGACAATGAGCAGTTCTTC. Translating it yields CATSRDWSGDNEQFF.

CDR3 sequence (DNA): TGCAGTGCTAGCTATTCTGCTAATGAAAAACTGTTTTTT. Its translation is CSASYSANEKLFF. V usage is TRBV20-1 and J usage is TRBJ1-4; D unresolved. Germline CDR1 reads DFQATT; CDR2 reads SNEGSKA (reference sequence). The CDR3 totals 13 residues. V was clipped by 3 bases and J by 3 bases, with 8 bases between them.

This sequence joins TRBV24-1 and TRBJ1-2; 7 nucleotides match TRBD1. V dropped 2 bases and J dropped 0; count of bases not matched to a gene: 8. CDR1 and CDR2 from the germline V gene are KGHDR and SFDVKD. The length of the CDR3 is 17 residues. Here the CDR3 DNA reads TGTGCCACCAGTGATTCGGACCGGGACAGTGCTAACTATGGCTACACCTTC. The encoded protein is CATSDSDRDSANYGYTF.

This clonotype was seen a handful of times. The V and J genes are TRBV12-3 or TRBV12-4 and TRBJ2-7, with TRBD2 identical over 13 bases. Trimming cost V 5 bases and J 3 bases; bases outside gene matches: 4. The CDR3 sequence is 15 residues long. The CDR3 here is CASSTRLAGGYEQYF. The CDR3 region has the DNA TGTGCCAGCAGTACCCGACTAGCGGGGGGCTACGAGCAGTACTTC.

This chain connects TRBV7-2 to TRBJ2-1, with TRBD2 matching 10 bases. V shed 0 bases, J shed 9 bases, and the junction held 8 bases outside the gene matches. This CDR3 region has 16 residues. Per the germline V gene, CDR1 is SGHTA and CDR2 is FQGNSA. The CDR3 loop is CASSLAGTSVVGEQFF. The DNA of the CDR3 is TGTGCCAGCAGCTTAGCGGGGACTAGCGTGGTGGGTGAGCAGTTCTTC. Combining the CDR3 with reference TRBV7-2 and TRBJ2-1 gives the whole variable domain GAGVSQSPSNKVTEKGKDVELRCDPISGHTALYWYRQSLGQGLEFLIYFQGNSAPDKSGLPSDRFSAERTGGSVSTLTIQRTQQEDSAVYLCASSLAGTSVVGEQFFGPGTRLTVL.

This CDR3 reads CASSKGLNHVTQYF. The CDR3 DNA follows: TGTGCCAGCAGCAAAGGTTTAAATCACGTTACGCAGTATTTT. This chain uses TRBV21-1 with TRBJ2-3. TRBV21-1 is an annotated pseudogene. The CDR3 length is 14 residues.

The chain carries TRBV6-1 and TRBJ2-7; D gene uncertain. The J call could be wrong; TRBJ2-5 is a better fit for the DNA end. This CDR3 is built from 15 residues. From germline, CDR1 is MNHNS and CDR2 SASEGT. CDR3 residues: CASSEAEWLPETQYF. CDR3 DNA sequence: TGTGCCAGCAGTGAAGCGGAATGGCTTCCAGAGACCCAGTACTTC.